Listed here are 8 T cell receptor beta chains from one sample, sequenced in a study of blood T cell repertoires in COVID-19. Sequenced by immunoSEQ multiplex PCR; TCRdb stores in-frame clones only, minus some. The sample consists of approximately 61,000 clones, approximately 80% of them appearing once. Sequenced input: peripheral blood. Receptors were obtained from a woman aged 70 to 79 with acute or convalescent COVID-19.

The chain employs TRBV5-1 and TRBJ2-3; 11 positions match TRBD1. This CDR3 spans 16 amino acids. J lost 6 bases, V lost 0 bases, and 6 bases had no gene match. CDR1 is SGHRS, CDR2 YFSETQ, per germline. DNA for the CDR3: TGCGCCAGCAGCTTGGTAGGACAGGGGGCGCCTGATACGCAGTATTTT. Amino acid sequence: CASSLVGQGAPDTQYF.

Worth noting for this clone: An end of the junction does not agree with germline; a read error may underlie this. The genes are TRBV2 and TRBJ2-5, with TRBD1 matching 7 bases. Per germline, CDR1 SNHLY and CDR2 FYNNEI. The CDR3 extends over 15 amino acids. The CDR3 is CASREDTGASETQYF. CDR3 DNA: TGTGCCAGCAGGGAAGACACAGGGGCGTCGGAGACCCAGTACTTC.

A few counts support this clone. The chain carries TRBV9 and TRBJ1-6, with no clear D. The CDR3 loop spans 14 amino acids. V lost 1 base and J 8 bases, leaving 10 bases between the germline ends. The germline V gene has CDR1 SGDLS and CDR2 YYNGEE. Here the CDR3 DNA reads TGTGCCAGCAGCGTAACAGAAACTTATTCACCCCTCCACTTT. Translated: CASSVTETYSPLHF. Full variable domain (missing parts from reference TRBV9 and TRBJ1-6): DSGVTQTPKHLITATGQRVTLRCSPRSGDLSVYWYQQSLDQGLQFLIQYYNGEERAKGNILERFSAQQFPDLHSELNLSSLELGDSALYFCASSVTETYSPLHFGNGTRLTVT.

J is TRBJ1-3 and V is TRBV10-1; D possibly corresponds to TRBD1 (5 bases). This CDR3 comprises 15 residues. Trimming removed 4 bases from V and 5 bases from J, with 15 bases in between. The V gene's germline CDR1 is WNHNN and CDR2 SYGVQD (reference sequence). CDR3 nucleotides: TGCGCCAGCAGTGCGAACAGGCCGCCCAGAAACACCATATATTTT. Translating it yields CASSANRPPRNTIYF.

J is TRBJ1-2 and V is TRBV29-1; no definite D call. The CDR3 is 12 residues long. The germline gives CDR1 SQVTM, CDR2 ANQGSEA. Trimming shortened V by 4 bases and J by 3 bases, and 9 bases separated the two germline ends. As DNA, the CDR3 is TGCAGCGTTGTTGGGGAGGACTATGGCTACACCTTC. Translation gives CSVVGEDYGYTF.

The CDR3 coding sequence is TGCGCCAGCAGCCAAGAATTAGCGGGGGGCCCACCGTACAATGAGCAGTTCTTC. This sequence encodes CASSQELAGGPPYNEQFF. The rearrangement joins TRBV4-3 to TRBJ2-1, with 10 nucleotides matching TRBD2. The germline V gene has CDR1 LGHNA and CDR2 YSLEER. V shed 0 bases, J shed 4 bases, and the junction held 9 bases outside the gene matches. This CDR3 has 18 amino acids.

The chain uses TRBV2 and TRBJ2-1; D not certain. Trimming pared 5 bases from V and 4 bases from J, leaving 9 bases between. Per the germline V gene, CDR1 is SNHLY and CDR2 is FYNNEI. CDR3 length equals 13 residues. CDR3 DNA sequence: TGTGCCAGCAGTATCGACGGGTACAATGAGCAGTTCTTC. As protein: CASSIDGYNEQFF.

The genes are TRBV24-1 and TRBJ1-2, with a tentative D call TRBD1 (6 bases). CDR1 and CDR2 (germline): KGHDR, SFDVKD. V was shortened by 2 bases and J by 8 bases, with 14 bases between the two germline ends. This CDR3 spans 14 amino acids. CDR3 loop: CATSDSRRQVGYTF. The CDR3 DNA sequence: TGTGCCACCAGTGATTCAAGAAGACAGGTCGGCTACACCTTC.